This record concerns one TCR beta chain sequence. This entry comes from a study of blood T cell repertoires in COVID-19. Study information: Sample material is recorded as cDNA or gDNA derived from T cells, B-cell-depleted T cells, or PBMCs.

Clones were sequenced by immunoSEQ multiplex PCR, and TCRdb holds only the in-frame ones, with some missing. The sample comprises 250,000 to 300,000 clones, approximately 87% of which are singletons, and around 12% rests with the top ten. Trimming removed 6 bases from V and 9 bases from J, with 12 bases in between. This CDR3 has 13 residues. Germline V gives CDR1 MNHEY, CDR2 SVGAGI. This TCR came from a woman aged 25 to 39 with COVID-19, enrolled during active disease. The source material was peripheral blood. V and J are TRBV6-5 and TRBJ1-6; a possible D gene is TRBD1 (5 bases). CDR3 residues: CASSLTGGSPLHF. In DNA form, the CDR3 reads TGTGCCAGCAGCCTTACGGGGGGTTCACCCCTCCACTTT.